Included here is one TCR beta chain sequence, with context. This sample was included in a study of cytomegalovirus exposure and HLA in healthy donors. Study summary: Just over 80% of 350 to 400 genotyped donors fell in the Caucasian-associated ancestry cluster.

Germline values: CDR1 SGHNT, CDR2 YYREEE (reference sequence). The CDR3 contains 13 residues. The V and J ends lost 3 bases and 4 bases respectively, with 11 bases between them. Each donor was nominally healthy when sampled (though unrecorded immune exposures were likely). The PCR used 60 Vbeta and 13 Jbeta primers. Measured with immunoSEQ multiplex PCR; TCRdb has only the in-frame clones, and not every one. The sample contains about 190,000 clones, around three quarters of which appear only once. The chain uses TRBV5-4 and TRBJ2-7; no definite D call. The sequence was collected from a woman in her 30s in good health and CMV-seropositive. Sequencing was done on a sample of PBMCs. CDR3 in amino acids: CASSSSLGYEQYF. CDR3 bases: TGTGCCAGCAGCTCATCGCTAGGATACGAGCAGTACTTC.